This T cell receptor (beta chain) was identified during a study of molecular identifiers for immune sequencing clone quantification. Study as a whole: Replicates partitioned RNA from approximately 20,000 or 100,000 naive CD8 cells into five parts, sequencing four.

Note on this clonotype: Antigen unknown.

Naive CD8 library inputs spanned roughly 17,000 to 1,100,000 sorted cells and 10%, 30% or 50% RNA. Naive CD8 T cells were sorted as CD8+CD4-CCR7+CD45RA+. TCRdb recomputed calls from the PCR reads with MiXCR, one row per CDR3 protein. This sample carries about 300,000 distinct CDR3 sequences, 20% to 25% of them seen once, and the ten largest clones take approximately 0.85%. Study findings and constraints: Over 98% of effector molecules, but under 1% in naive cells, were held by clones with more than 20 RNA copies.

V was shortened by 4 bases and J by 7 bases, with 8 bases between the two germline ends. The germline V gene encodes CDR1 SEHNR and CDR2 FQNEAQ (reference sequence). The CDR3 runs to 12 residues. The receptor was derived from a human donor in good health. Some libraries in this study had Jurkat cell RNA spiked in. Source material: naive CD8+ T cells from blood, with Jurkat cell RNA spiked in. Documented subset: FACS-sorted CD8+CD4-CCR7+CD45RA+ naive T cells. This chain links TRBV7-9 with TRBJ2-1, with no clear D. CDR3 sequence reads: CASSYSRNEQFF. CDR3 coding DNA: TGTGCCAGCAGCTATTCGAGAAATGAGCAGTTCTTC.